The rows below give T cell receptor beta chains drawn from one sample of a study of T cells after posttransplantation cyclophosphamide. The assay was immunoSEQ multiplex PCR, and TCRdb's table has in-frame clones only and misses some. The record shows several thousand clones for this sample, with no singletons present. Sequencing used PBMCs, obtained after allogeneic stem cell transplant with posttransplant cyclophosphamide. These receptor sequences come from a female patient aged 50-65 years who received an allogeneic stem cell transplant from a related donor, was CMV-positive, and had no GVHD. Some T cells may be the graft donor's. Each CDR3 is given with its conserved first and last residue. D genes are given only for firm matches. Each size is how often the clone was seen (once, few, many) or a class if it is expanded.

clone size	V gene	D gene	J gene	CDR3 DNA	CDR3 protein
many	TRBV28	TRBD1	TRBJ1-2	TGTGCCAGCAGCCCCCGGGACAGGGCTTTCGGCTACACCTTC	CASSPRDRAFGYTF
few	TRBV27	TRBD2	TRBJ2-5	TGTGCCAGCAGTGCTGGGACTAGCGGGGAAGAGACCCAGTACTTC	CASSAGTSGEETQYF
many	TRBV6-5	.	TRBJ2-7	TGTGCCAGCAGTCGAAAAGAACAGGGATACTACGAGCAGTACTTC	CASSRKEQGYYEQYF
many	TRBV6-6	TRBD1	TRBJ2-2	TGTGCCAGCAAAATAGGACAGGGGAACACCGGGGAGCTGTTTTTT	CASKIGQGNTGELFF
many	TRBV29-1	.	TRBJ2-5	TGCAGCTCCGGGGTTGGGGAGACCCAGTACTTC	CSSGVGETQYF
many	TRBV12-3/TRBV12-4	TRBD2	TRBJ2-2	TGTGCCAGCAGTCTGAACCCTAGCGGGCGATACACCGGGGAGCTGTTTTTT	CASSLNPSGRYTGELFF
many	TRBV12-3/TRBV12-4	.	TRBJ1-2	TGTGCCAGCACCCAAAGCGGGGCCGGCTACACCTTC	CASTQSGAGYTF
many	TRBV7-6	.	TRBJ2-1	TGTGCCAGCAGCTTAGCGGGTGACTTGTCCTACAATGAGCAGTTCTTC	CASSLAGDLSYNEQFF
medium-sized	TRBV7-9	.	TRBJ2-7	TGTGCCAGCAGCCCAGGCGACAGGACCTACGAGCAGTACTTC	CASSPGDRTYEQYF
many	TRBV19	TRBD2	TRBJ2-7	TGTGCCAGTAGTACCGGGGGGGGGCTCTACGAGCAGTACTTC	CASSTGGGLYEQYF
many	TRBV7-3	.	TRBJ2-3	TGTGCCAGTGCTAGCAGCACAGATACGCAGTATTTT	CASASSTDTQYF
many	TRBV24-1	TRBD1	TRBJ2-3	TGTGCCACCAGTGACCAGGACAGGGATAGGGATACGCAGTATTTT	CATSDQDRDRDTQYF
medium-sized	TRBV7-3	.	TRBJ2-1	TGTGCCAGCAGCTTTAGCGGCTCCTACAATGAGCAGTTCTTC	CASSFSGSYNEQFF
medium-sized	TRBV18	.	TRBJ1-1	TGTGCCAGCTCACCAGGGGGGGGCAGTGAGGCTCTCTTT	CASSPGGGSEALF
many	TRBV7-9	.	TRBJ2-7	TGTGCCAGCAGCAGACACTCCTCAGGGGTTTCCTACGAGCAGTACTTC	CASSRHSSGVSYEQYF
many	TRBV27	.	TRBJ1-5	TGTGCCAGCAGTCCTACCCTTAGCAATCAGCCCCAGCATTTT	CASSPTLSNQPQHF
many	TRBV2	.	TRBJ2-5	TGTGCCAGCCAAAAGGGTGTCGGAATTGAGACCCAGTACTTC	CASQKGVGIETQYF
medium-sized	TRBV28	TRBD1	TRBJ2-7	TGTGCCAGCAGTTTAGGCACAGGGGCCTCCCCCTACGAGCAGTACTTC	CASSLGTGASPYEQYF
many	TRBV4-2	.	TRBJ2-3	TGTGCCAGCAGCCAAGACGGGGTGACCACAGATACGCAGTATTTT	CASSQDGVTTDTQYF
many	TRBV7-2	TRBD1	TRBJ1-5	TGTGCCAGCAGCCTTTACAGGGGCCAGCCCCAGCATTTT	CASSLYRGQPQHF
many	TRBV7-2	TRBD2	TRBJ2-1	TGTGCCAGCAGCTCGGGACTAGCGGGAGCTCCCTACAATGAGCAGTTCTTC	CASSSGLAGAPYNEQFF
many	TRBV30	.	TRBJ2-3	TGTGCCTGGAGTACGGGGGATACGCAGTATTTT	CAWSTGDTQYF
many	TRBV4-2	TRBD1	TRBJ2-7	TGTGCCAGCAGCCAAGGGATACAGGGGTTAACCTACGAGCAGTACTTC	CASSQGIQGLTYEQYF
many	TRBV28	.	TRBJ2-6	TGTGCCAGCAGGGCCCCCGAACAGGGCACTGGGTCCAACGTCCTGACTTTC	CASRAPEQGTGSNVLTF
many	TRBV29-1	TRBD1	TRBJ2-1	TGCAGCGTCATGGACAGGGGCTCCTACAATGAGCAGTTCTTC	CSVMDRGSYNEQFF
medium-sized	TRBV2	.	TRBJ1-1	TGTGCCAGCAGGGTCGACATGAACACTGAAGCTTTCTTT	CASRVDMNTEAFF